These 15 T cell receptor beta chains came from one sample sequenced in a study of Ad26.COV2.S vaccination and SARS-CoV-2 variants. This sample's treatment: around 19 received Ad26.COV2.S at low or high dose, single or two shots; several received placebo; per-sample allocation not given. Day 63 after the first vaccine or placebo injection was the time point for sampling. Clones were read by immunoSEQ multiplex PCR, and TCRdb kept only the in-frame ones, dropping some. This table holds 300,000 to 400,000 clones, about 82% found once. Sequenced material: peripheral blood, taken in a trial of Ad26.COV2.S vaccine versus placebo. The receptor set was obtained from a person between 18 and 65 years old who received the Ad26.COV2.S COVID-19 vaccine or a placebo.

The chain links TRBV10-2 to TRBJ1-6, with TRBD1 identical over 7 bases. V trimming: 8 bases; J trimming: 8 bases; junction bases outside the gene matches: 3. Per the germline V gene, CDR1 is WSHSY and CDR2 is SAAADI. The CDR3 runs to 12 residues. The CDR3 here is CASRQGDSPLHF. In DNA form, the CDR3 reads TGCGCCAGCCGGCAGGGGGATTCACCCCTCCACTTT.

The chain employs TRBV19 and TRBJ2-5; D may be TRBD1 or TRBD2 (5 bases each). This CDR3 comprises 11 residues. Germline V CDR1 and CDR2: LNHDA, SQIVND (reference sequence). V lost 7 bases to trimming and J lost 5 bases, with 8 bases between them. CDR3 bases: TGTGCCAGTACCGGGGACGAGACCCAGTACTTC. Translation: CASTGDETQYF.

The gene calls are TRBV6-6 and TRBJ2-7; 9 bases align to TRBD2. The CDR3 is 15 amino acids. Germline V gene sequence: CDR1 MNHNY, CDR2 SVGAGI (reference sequence). The V segment lost 2 bases and the J segment 4 bases; nucleotides outside the gene matches: 6. The CDR3: CASSYSGGLYYEQYF. The CDR3, as DNA: TGTGCCAGCAGTTACAGCGGGGGGCTCTATTACGAGCAGTACTTC.

The V gene is TRBV30, the J gene TRBJ2-2; TRBD1 aligns across 12 bases. CDR3 length: 15 amino acids. Germline V CDR1 and CDR2: GTSNPN, SVGIG (reference sequence). Unmatched junction bases numbered 10, after V lost 8 bases and J lost 6 bases. CDR3 bases: TGTGCCCGGATGGGACAGGGGGCTACGTCCGGGGAGCTGTTTTTT. Protein sequence: CARMGQGATSGELFF. Full variable domain (remainder filled in from reference TRBV30 and TRBJ2-2): SQTIHQWPATLVQPVGSPLSLECTVEGTSNPNLYWYRQAAGRGLQLLFYSVGIGQISSEVPQNLSASRPQDRQFILSSKKLLLSDSGFYLCARMGQGATSGELFFGEGSRLTVL.

This clone was seen a single time. The chain employs TRBV30 and TRBJ1-2; D gene ambiguous. The CDR3 loop spans 14 amino acids. CDR1 is GTSNPN and CDR2 is SVGIG in the germline V gene (reference sequence). Trimming shortened V by 6 bases and J by 0 bases, and 14 bases separated the two germline ends. CDR3 sequence: CACNRYGTNYGYTF. The CDR3 nucleotides are TGTGCCTGCAACCGGTACGGAACTAACTATGGCTACACCTTC.

Note on this clone: This specimen includes other DNA sequences encoding the same CDR3. This rearrangement joins TRBV12-3 or TRBV12-4 to TRBJ1-2; 8 bases are a match to TRBD1. The ends lost 6 bases at V and 2 bases at J; junction bases unmatched: 2. The CDR3 has 13 residues. CDR3 sequence: CASSRQGNYGYTF. The CDR3 nucleotides read TGTGCCAGCAGCCGACAGGGGAACTATGGCTACACCTTC.

V gene TRBV30 combines with J gene TRBJ2-7; 7 nucleotides line up with TRBD1. The germline CDR1 and CDR2 sequences are GTSNPN and SVGIG (reference sequence). This CDR3 region has 15 residues. V trimming: 2 bases; J trimming: 2 bases; junction bases outside the gene matches: 9. The CDR3: CAWSFEFRGTYEQYF. The CDR3 DNA is TGTGCCTGGAGTTTCGAATTCAGGGGGACCTACGAGCAGTACTTC. The full variable domain, with the rest looked up from reference TRBV30 and TRBJ2-7, is SQTIHQWPATLVQPVGSPLSLECTVEGTSNPNLYWYRQAAGRGLQLLFYSVGIGQISSEVPQNLSASRPQDRQFILSSKKLLLSDSGFYLCAWSFEFRGTYEQYFGPGTRLTVT.

The rearrangement uses TRBV27 and TRBJ1-2; the match to TRBD1 covers 7 bases. J was trimmed by 3 bases and V by 6 bases; bases with no gene match: 7. The germline V gene encodes CDR1 MNHEY and CDR2 SMNVEV (reference sequence). The length of the CDR3 is 14 residues. The CDR3 sequence is CASSPDRVDYGYTF. CDR3 sequence (DNA): TGTGCCAGCAGCCCCGACAGGGTTGACTATGGCTACACCTTC.

This clone was observed once. The chain uses TRBV29-1 and TRBJ2-3; TRBD1 is a possible D gene (5 bases). Trimming shortened V by 5 bases and J by 2 bases, and 17 bases separated the two germline ends. CDR1 and CDR2 from the germline V gene are SQVTM and ANQGSEA. The CDR3 is 15 residues long. CDR3 sequence (DNA): TGCAGCGTTTCTCCGTCGACAGTATCCACAGATACGCAGTATTTT. Protein sequence: CSVSPSTVSTDTQYF.

V is TRBV7-9 and J is TRBJ1-3; no reliable D call. CDR1 is SEHNR and CDR2 is FQNEAQ in the germline V gene (reference sequence). The CDR3 contains 14 residues. V lost 6 bases and J 6 bases, leaving 15 bases between the germline ends. The CDR3 DNA follows: TGTGCCAGCAGACCCACCCAGACCCAAAACACCATATATTTT. This translates into CASRPTQTQNTIYF.

The gene calls are TRBV18 and TRBJ2-3, with 9 nucleotides matching TRBD1. The CDR3 consists of 17 residues. The germline V gene has CDR1 KGHSH and CDR2 LQKENI. Germline trimming cut 3 bases from V and 2 bases from J; bases unmatched to any gene: 9. CDR3 sequence: CASSPLKGQGPTDTQYF. In DNA form, the CDR3 reads TGTGCCAGCTCACCGCTTAAAGGACAGGGGCCCACAGATACGCAGTATTTT.

The rearrangement links TRBV29-1 to TRBJ1-1; D is ambiguous. V shed 7 bases and J shed 2 bases, with 11 bases lying between them. This CDR3 comprises 12 residues. Germline CDR1 reads SQVTM; CDR2 reads ANQGSEA. This CDR3 reads CSGLGPNTEAFF. The CDR3 DNA reads as TGCAGCGGGCTAGGACCCAACACTGAAGCTTTCTTT.

The rearrangement joins TRBV10-3 to TRBJ2-7; 7 bases are a match to TRBD1. The CDR3 consists of 18 residues. Germline values: CDR1 ENHRY, CDR2 SYGVKD. Losses at the gene ends were 3 bases for V and 0 bases for J; bases not matched to a gene: 14. CDR3 in amino acids: CAISDTSHGRDSSYEQYF. DNA of the CDR3: TGTGCCATCAGTGATACGTCCCATGGCAGGGACAGCTCCTACGAGCAGTACTTC.

Here the CDR3 reads CASGLSDTDTQYF. The CDR3 region has the DNA TGTGCCAGCGGGTTGTCTGACACAGATACGCAGTATTTT. This chain joins TRBV28 and TRBJ2-3; no clear D. Germline V gene lookup returns CDR1 MDHEN and CDR2 SYDVKM. With 8 bases removed from V and 2 bases from J, the gap between germline ends came to 11 bases. CDR3 size: 13 residues.

The V gene is TRBV24-1, the J gene TRBJ2-2, with TRBD1 as a possible D gene (5 bases). CDR3 length equals 15 residues. V lost 9 bases and J lost 5, with 18 bases in between. CDR1 is KGHDR, CDR2 SFDVKD, per germline. The CDR3 nucleotides read TGTGCCACCCAAGACCCGACAGAAGGGACCGGGGAGCTGTTTTTT. This gives the protein CATQDPTEGTGELFF.